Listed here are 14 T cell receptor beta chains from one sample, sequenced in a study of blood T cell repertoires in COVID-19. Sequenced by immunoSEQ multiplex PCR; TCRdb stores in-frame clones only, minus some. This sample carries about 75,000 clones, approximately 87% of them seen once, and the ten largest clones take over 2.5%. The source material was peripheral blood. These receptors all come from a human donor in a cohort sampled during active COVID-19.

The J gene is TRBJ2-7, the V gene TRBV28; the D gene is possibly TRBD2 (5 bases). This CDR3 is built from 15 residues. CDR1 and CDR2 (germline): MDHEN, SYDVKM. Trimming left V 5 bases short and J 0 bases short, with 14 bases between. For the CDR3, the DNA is TGTGCCAGCAGTGGAGGCGGGTTCCTCTCCTACGAGCAGTACTTC. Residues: CASSGGGFLSYEQYF. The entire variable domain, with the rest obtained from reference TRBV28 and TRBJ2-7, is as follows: DVKVTQSSRYLVKRTGEKVFLECVQDMDHENMFWYRQDPGLGLRLIYFSYDVKMKEKGDIPEGYSVSREKKERFSLILESASTNQTSMYLCASSGGGFLSYEQYFGPGTRLTVT.

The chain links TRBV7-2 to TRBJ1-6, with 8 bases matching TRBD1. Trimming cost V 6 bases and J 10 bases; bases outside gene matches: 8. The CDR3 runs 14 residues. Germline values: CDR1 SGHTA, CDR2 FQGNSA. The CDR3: CASRHQGAKSPLHF. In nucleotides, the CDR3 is TGTGCCAGCAGGCACCAGGGGGCGAAATCACCCCTCCACTTT.

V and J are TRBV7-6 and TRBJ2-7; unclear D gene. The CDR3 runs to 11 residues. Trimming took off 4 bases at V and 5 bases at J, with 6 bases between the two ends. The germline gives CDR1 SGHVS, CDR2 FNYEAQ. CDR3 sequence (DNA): TGTGCCAGCAGCTCAGGCCACGAGCAGTACTTC. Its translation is CASSSGHEQYF. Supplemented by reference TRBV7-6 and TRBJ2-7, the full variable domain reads GAGVSQSPRYKVTKRGQDVALRCDPISGHVSLYWYRQALGQGPEFLTYFNYEAQQDKSGLPNDRFSAERPEGSISTLTIQRTEQRDSAMYRCASSSGHEQYFGPGTRLTVT.

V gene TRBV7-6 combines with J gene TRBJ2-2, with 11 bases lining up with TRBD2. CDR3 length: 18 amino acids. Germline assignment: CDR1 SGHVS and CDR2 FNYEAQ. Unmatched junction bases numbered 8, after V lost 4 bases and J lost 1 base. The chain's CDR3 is CASSSSLGLAGNTGELFF. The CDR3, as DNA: TGTGCCAGCAGCTCAAGCCTAGGACTAGCGGGGAACACCGGGGAGCTGTTTTTT.

The CDR3 is CASSVGTSGGYTQYF. In nucleotides, the CDR3 is TGTGCCAGCAGCGTCGGGACTAGCGGGGGTTATACGCAGTATTTT. The chain carries TRBV9 and TRBJ2-3; 14 bases map to TRBD2. Trimming cost V 2 bases and J 7 bases; bases outside gene matches: 3. This CDR3 has 15 residues. Looked up from germline, CDR1 is SGDLS and CDR2 is YYNGEE.

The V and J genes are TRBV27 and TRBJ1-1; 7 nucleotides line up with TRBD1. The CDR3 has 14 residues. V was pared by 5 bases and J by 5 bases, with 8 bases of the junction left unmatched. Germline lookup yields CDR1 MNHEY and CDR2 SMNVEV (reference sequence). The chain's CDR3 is CASSETGMWTEAFF. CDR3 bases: TGTGCCAGCAGTGAGACAGGGATGTGGACTGAAGCTTTCTTT.

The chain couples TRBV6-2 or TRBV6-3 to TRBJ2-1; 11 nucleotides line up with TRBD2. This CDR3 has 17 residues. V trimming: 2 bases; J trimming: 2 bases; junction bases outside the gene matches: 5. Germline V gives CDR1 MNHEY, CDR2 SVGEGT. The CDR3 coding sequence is TGTGCCAGCAGTTACCCACTACTAGCGGGGGCCTACAATGAGCAGTTCTTC. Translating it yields CASSYPLLAGAYNEQFF.

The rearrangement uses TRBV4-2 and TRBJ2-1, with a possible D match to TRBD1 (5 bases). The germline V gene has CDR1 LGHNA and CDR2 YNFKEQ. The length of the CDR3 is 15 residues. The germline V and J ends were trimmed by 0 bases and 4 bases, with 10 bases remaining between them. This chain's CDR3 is CASSQETAAYNEQFF. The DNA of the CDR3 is TGTGCCAGCAGCCAAGAGACAGCAGCATACAATGAGCAGTTCTTC.

The CDR3 region has the DNA TGTGCCAGTAGTAAGCCAGCCGGGACAGGGGAGGGTCAGCCCCAGCATTTT. This sequence encodes CASSKPAGTGEGQPQHF. This sequence joins TRBV19 and TRBJ1-5, with 10 bases identical to TRBD1. CDR3 length: 17 residues. Germline trimming cut 4 bases from V and 6 bases from J; bases unmatched to any gene: 12. Germline CDR1 LNHDA, CDR2 SQIVND (reference sequence).

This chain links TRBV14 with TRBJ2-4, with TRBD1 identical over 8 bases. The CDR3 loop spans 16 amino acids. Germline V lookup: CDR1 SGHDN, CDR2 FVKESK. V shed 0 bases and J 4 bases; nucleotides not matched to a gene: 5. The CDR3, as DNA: TGTGCCAGCAGCCAAGAGACAGGGGCCTTGAAAAACATTCAGTACTTC. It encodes CASSQETGALKNIQYF.

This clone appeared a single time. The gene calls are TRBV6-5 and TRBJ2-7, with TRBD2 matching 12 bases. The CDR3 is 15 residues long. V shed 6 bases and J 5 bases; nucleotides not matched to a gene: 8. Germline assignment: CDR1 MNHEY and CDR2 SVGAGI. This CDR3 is CASSPLTSGRNEQYF. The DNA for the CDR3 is TGTGCCAGCAGCCCACTCACTAGCGGGAGGAACGAGCAGTACTTC.

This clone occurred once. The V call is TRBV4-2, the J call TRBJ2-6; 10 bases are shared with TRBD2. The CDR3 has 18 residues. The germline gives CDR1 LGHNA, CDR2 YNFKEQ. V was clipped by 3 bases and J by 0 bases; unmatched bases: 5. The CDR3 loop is CASSHRLAGVSGANVLTF. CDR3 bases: TGTGCCAGCAGCCATCGACTAGCGGGCGTCTCTGGGGCCAACGTCCTGACTTTC.

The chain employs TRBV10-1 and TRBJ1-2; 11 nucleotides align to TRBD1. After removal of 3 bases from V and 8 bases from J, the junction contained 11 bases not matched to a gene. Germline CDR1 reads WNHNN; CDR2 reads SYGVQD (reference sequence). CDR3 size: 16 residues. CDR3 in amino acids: CASSEYRTGGDGGYTF. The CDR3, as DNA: TGCGCCAGCAGTGAATACCGGACAGGGGGCGATGGAGGCTACACCTTC.

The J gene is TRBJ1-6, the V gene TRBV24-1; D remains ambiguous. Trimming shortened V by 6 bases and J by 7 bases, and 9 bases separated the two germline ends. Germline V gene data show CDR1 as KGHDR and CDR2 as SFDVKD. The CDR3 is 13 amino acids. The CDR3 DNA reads TGTGCCACCAGTTCGGTGAAGAATTCACCCCTCCACTTT. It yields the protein CATSSVKNSPLHF.